The source of this TCR beta chain is a study of T cell repertoires in cytomegalovirus infection. Study-level information: CMV infection together with matching HLA type was indicated by public TCR beta signatures.

Germline V gene data show CDR1 as DFQATT and CDR2 as SNEGSKA (reference sequence). V lost 1 base and J 1 base, leaving 5 bases between the germline ends. The CDR3 sequence is 13 residues long. MiXCR was run by TCRdb on the reads, yielding one entry per CDR3 protein. The sample yields about 700,000 distinct CDR3 sequences, 30% to 35% seen once. With regard to this clonotype: Its target is unknown.

General observations from the study: CMV-specific TCR beta clonotypes restricted by HLA-C dominated the ex vivo response.

The specimen comprised cultured PBMCs, sampled from culture after CMV antigen stimulation. This TCR came from a human donor in good health (CMV status not recorded). Some clones in this sample may be carry-over from other donors' samples. The chain carries TRBV20-1 and TRBJ1-5; D gene uncertain. CDR3 sequence: CSARVGSNQPQHF. The CDR3 DNA sequence: TGCAGTGCTAGAGTGGGGAGCAATCAGCCCCAGCATTTT.